Presented here are 14 T cell receptor beta chains from one specimen sequenced in a study of cytomegalovirus exposure and HLA in healthy donors (dated by TCRdb to 2015 to 2018). The method behind the library was the immunoSEQ multiplex PCR assay. A mixture of 60 forward primers for TCR Vbeta segments and 13 reverse primers for TCR Jbeta segments was used in the multiplex PCR. Not all clones reach the TCRdb copy of this immuneACCESS table, which keeps in-frame sequences only. Checked studies attribute under half of the gap to unresolved V genes and leave the rest unexplained. In this sample the table shows more than 150,000 clones, roughly 80% of which occur a single time. The top ten clonotypes cover about 6% of the sample. Source material: PBMCs. The receptors originated from a woman between 25 and 40 years old in good health and CMV-seropositive.

The chain recombines TRBV5-7 with TRBJ1-5; 7 nucleotides line up with TRBD1. TRBV5-7 counts as an open reading frame of uncertain function. This CDR3 region has 19 residues. V was clipped by 1 base and J by 4 bases; unmatched bases: 17. CDR3 DNA sequence: TGTGCCAGCAGCTTGAAAATGACGGCGACAGGGCGTGTGAATCAGCCCCAGCATTTT. Encoded protein: CASSLKMTATGRVNQPQHF.

The chain recombines TRBV28 with TRBJ2-7; D is perhaps TRBD1 (5 bases). Germline V CDR1 and CDR2: MDHEN, SYDVKM. The V end was cut by 2 bases, the J end by 7 bases, with 12 bases between. This CDR3 contains 13 residues. Written as DNA, the CDR3 is TGTGCCAGCAGTTTAGAGTTAGGGGATGAGCAGTACTTC. Its protein is CASSLELGDEQYF.

There are a few counts of this clone. Germline is not matched at one junction end, which may reflect a read error. This chain joins TRBV7-9 and TRBJ2-2, with D uncertain. This CDR3 spans 12 amino acids. The V gene's germline CDR1 is SEHNR and CDR2 FQNEAQ (reference sequence). The CDR3 DNA is TGTTCCAGCAGTAGTTACACCGGGGAGCTGTTTTTT. This gives the protein CSSSSYTGELFF.

This clone was seen only a few times. CDR3 sequence: CASSIGTITEAFF. The CDR3 coding sequence is TGTGCCAGTAGTATAGGGACAATCACTGAAGCTTTCTTT. The chain joins TRBV19 to TRBJ1-1; possibly TRBD1 for D (5 bases). V was clipped by 1 base and J by 4 bases, with 7 bases between them. Germline loops: CDR1 LNHDA, CDR2 SQIVND (reference sequence). This CDR3 contains 13 residues.

J is TRBJ2-7 and V is TRBV9; 9 nucleotides line up with TRBD1. The junction had 5 bases not matched to a gene; V was cut back by 0 bases and J by 4 bases. CDR1 is SGDLS, CDR2 YYNGEE, per germline. The CDR3 runs to 15 residues. CDR3 DNA sequence: TGTGCCAGCAGCGTAGAAACAGGGGGCGAGTACGAGCAGTACTTC. Its translation: CASSVETGGEYEQYF.

V gene TRBV19 combines with J gene TRBJ1-4; a possible D gene is TRBD1 (5 bases). The germline V and J ends were trimmed by 0 bases and 6 bases, with 20 bases remaining between them. Germline-derived CDR1 and CDR2 are LNHDA and SQIVND (reference sequence). The length of the CDR3 is 18 residues. CDR3 region: CASSIEGPKRSIDEKLFF. CDR3 DNA sequence: TGTGCCAGTAGTATAGAGGGGCCAAAACGATCAATCGATGAAAAACTGTTTTTT.

The rearrangement links TRBV13 to TRBJ2-5; 10 bases fit TRBD2. The J segment lost 3 bases and the V segment lost 3 bases, leaving 7 bases of the junction unmatched. CDR3 length: 16 residues. In germline, CDR1 is PRHDT, CDR2 FYEKMQ (reference sequence). CDR3 DNA: TGTGCCAGCAGCTTCCGGCTAGCGGGAGTGGAAGAGACCCAGTACTTC. It specifies CASSFRLAGVEETQYF.

This clone was seen only a few times. J is TRBJ2-1 and V is TRBV19; the match to TRBD2 covers 11 bases. CDR1 is LNHDA and CDR2 is SQIVND in the germline V gene (reference sequence). The ends lost 3 bases at V and 8 bases at J; junction bases unmatched: 3. CDR3 length: 14 residues. The CDR3 loop reads CASSIGSGGDEQFF. CDR3 nucleotides: TGTGCCAGTAGTATTGGTAGCGGGGGGGATGAGCAGTTCTTC. Variable domain in full (rest from reference TRBV19 and TRBJ2-1): DGGITQSPKYLFRKEGQNVTLSCEQNLNHDAMYWYRQDPGQGLRLIYYSQIVNDFQKGDIAEGYSVSREKKESFPLTVTSAQKNPTAFYLCASSIGSGGDEQFFGPGTRLTVL.

The J gene is TRBJ2-5, the V gene TRBV9; 7 nucleotides align to TRBD2. The CDR3 loop spans 19 amino acids. The ends lost 0 bases at V and 0 bases at J; junction bases unmatched: 14. CDR1 is SGDLS and CDR2 is YYNGEE in the germline V gene. CDR3: CASSVGPGGGRMYQETQYF. DNA of the CDR3: TGTGCCAGCAGCGTAGGGCCGGGGGGAGGCCGAATGTACCAAGAGACCCAGTACTTC.

The chain carries TRBV9 and TRBJ2-7; TRBD1 aligns across 9 bases. The CDR3 length is 15 residues. Germline V gene data show CDR1 as SGDLS and CDR2 as YYNGEE. With V trimmed by 0 bases and J by 3 bases, 4 bases remained unmatched. The CDR3 DNA sequence: TGTGCCAGCAGCGTAGCCACAGGGGGCTACTACGAGCAGTACTTC. Encoded protein: CASSVATGGYYEQYF.

The chain joins TRBV15 to TRBJ2-1; no clear D. V was clipped by 0 bases and J by 12 bases, with 12 bases between them. Germline values: CDR1 LNHNV, CDR2 YYDKDF (reference sequence). The CDR3 consists of 13 residues. Here the CDR3 DNA reads TGTGCCACCAGCAGAGATCGTAGTAACCCGCAGTTCTTC. Its protein is CATSRDRSNPQFF.

The chain couples TRBV6-5 to TRBJ1-2, with 8 bases that match TRBD1. The CDR3 is 15 residues long. In germline, CDR1 is MNHEY, CDR2 SVGAGI. The V and J ends lost 5 bases and 4 bases, in that order; junction bases with no gene match: 9. The CDR3 reads CASSPRQGQSYGYTF. The CDR3 coding sequence is TGTGCCAGCAGTCCCAGACAGGGGCAGTCCTATGGCTACACCTTC.

The rearrangement joins TRBV6-6 to TRBJ2-3; D is undetermined. Trimming removed 6 bases at V and 2 bases at J, with 12 bases between. From germline, CDR1 is MNHNY and CDR2 SVGAGI (reference sequence). This CDR3 comprises 14 residues. This CDR3 reads CASSLLGLTDTQYF. DNA of the CDR3: TGTGCCAGCAGCCTCCTTGGGCTCACAGATACGCAGTATTTT.

The chain is built from TRBV28 and TRBJ2-5, with D perhaps TRBD2 (6 bases). V lost 8 bases and J 4 bases, leaving 20 bases between the germline ends. CDR1 is MDHEN, CDR2 SYDVKM, per germline. This CDR3 region has 15 residues. The DNA of the CDR3 is TGTGCCAGCTCCACCGGGACTCGACCTCCAGAGACCCAGTACTTC. Amino acid sequence: CASSTGTRPPETQYF.